These T cell receptor beta chains were read from a single sample in a study of shared clonotypes between healthy human individuals. TCRdb's table, derived via immunoSEQ multiplex PCR, lists solely in-frame clones and lacks some. The sample consists of 2 million to 2.5 million clones, over 90% of them appearing once. The sequenced sample was naive CD4+ T cells from PBMCs. The receptors shown here come from a man aged 18 to 30 in good health. Some clones in this sample may be carry-over from other donors' samples. Each CDR3 is given with its conserved first and last residue. The order of the fields is clone size, J gene, V gene, CDR3 length, D gene, CDR3 DNA, CDR3 protein. The D gene is left open where the match is weak. Clone size is shown for a subset of rows, as once, few, many or a class of expanded clone.

clone size: .
J gene: TRBJ1-4
V gene: TRBV15
CDR3 length: 15
D gene: .
CDR3 DNA: TGTGCCACCAGCACGAAGGCCAGAACTAATGAAAAACTGTTTTTT
CDR3 protein: CATSTKARTNEKLFF

clone size: .
J gene: TRBJ2-7
V gene: TRBV27
CDR3 length: 15
D gene: TRBD1
CDR3 DNA: TGTGCCAGCAGACACCACCGGGACAGCTCCTACGAGCAGTACTTC
CDR3 protein: CASRHHRDSSYEQYF

clone size: .
J gene: TRBJ2-6
V gene: TRBV27
CDR3 length: 16
D gene: .
CDR3 DNA: TGTGCCAGCAGAAGGCACGGGAGCTCTGGGGCCAACGTCCTGACTTTC
CDR3 protein: CASRRHGSSGANVLTF

clone size: .
J gene: TRBJ2-5
V gene: TRBV11-2
CDR3 length: 13
D gene: .
CDR3 DNA: TGTGCCAGCAGCTTAGACGGGCTCCTGGCCCAGTACTTC
CDR3 protein: CASSLDGLLAQYF

clone size: .
J gene: TRBJ2-5
V gene: TRBV4-3
CDR3 length: 19
D gene: .
CDR3 DNA: TGCGCCAGCAGCCAAGACATTGCGTTTGGCGGGCTAGAGAAAGAGACCCAGTACTTC
CDR3 protein: CASSQDIAFGGLEKETQYF

clone size: .
J gene: TRBJ1-5
V gene: TRBV7-2
CDR3 length: 13
D gene: TRBD1
CDR3 DNA: TGTGCCAGCAGCTCAAACAGGGGCCAGCCCCAGCATTTT
CDR3 protein: CASSSNRGQPQHF

clone size: .
J gene: TRBJ2-1
V gene: TRBV14
CDR3 length: 17
D gene: TRBD2
CDR3 DNA: TGTGCCAGCAGCCGGGGGGTTACTAGCGGGGCCTACAATGAGCAGTTCTTC
CDR3 protein: CASSRGVTSGAYNEQFF

clone size: once
J gene: TRBJ2-1
V gene: TRBV20-1
CDR3 length: 11
D gene: .
CDR3 DNA: TGCAGTGCTGCCCGCCGCGATGAGCAGTTCTTC
CDR3 protein: CSAARRDEQFF

clone size: .
J gene: TRBJ2-7
V gene: TRBV7-9
CDR3 length: 16
D gene: TRBD2
CDR3 DNA: TGTGCCAGCAGCTTCCTCAGCGGGAGAAACCGGGACGAGCAGTACTTC
CDR3 protein: CASSFLSGRNRDEQYF

clone size: .
J gene: TRBJ2-5
V gene: TRBV18
CDR3 length: 12
D gene: .
CDR3 DNA: TGTGCCAGCTCACGCAACCAAGAGACCCAGTACTTC
CDR3 protein: CASSRNQETQYF

clone size: .
J gene: TRBJ1-5
V gene: TRBV7-9
CDR3 length: 16
D gene: .
CDR3 DNA: TGTGCCAGCAGCTTAGTTTATGCGGGGGGCAATCAGCCCCAGCATTTT
CDR3 protein: CASSLVYAGGNQPQHF

clone size: .
J gene: TRBJ2-4
V gene: TRBV19
CDR3 length: 14
D gene: .
CDR3 DNA: TGTGCCAGTAGTATATGGGGAGTTAGAAACATTCAGTACTTC
CDR3 protein: CASSIWGVRNIQYF

clone size: once
J gene: TRBJ2-7
V gene: TRBV6-5
CDR3 length: 15
D gene: TRBD1
CDR3 DNA: TGTGCCAGCAGTTATAGGGGACAGCCTTGGGACGAGCAGTACTTC
CDR3 protein: CASSYRGQPWDEQYF

clone size: .
J gene: TRBJ2-1
V gene: TRBV7-3
CDR3 length: 18
D gene: TRBD2
CDR3 DNA: TGTGCCAGCAGCTTAAACCCCAGTAGGCTAGCGGGGAACAATGAGCAGTTCTTC
CDR3 protein: CASSLNPSRLAGNNEQFF

clone size: .
J gene: TRBJ1-5
V gene: TRBV19
CDR3 length: 16
D gene: TRBD1
CDR3 DNA: TGTGCCAGTAGTATACCCGGACAGGGGAGCAATCAGCCCCAGCATTTT
CDR3 protein: CASSIPGQGSNQPQHF

clone size: once
J gene: TRBJ2-2
V gene: TRBV9
CDR3 length: 15
D gene: .
CDR3 DNA: TGTGCCAGCAGCGGGGAACTAGGGCCCACCGGGGAGCTGTTTTTT
CDR3 protein: CASSGELGPTGELFF

clone size: .
J gene: TRBJ2-1
V gene: TRBV11-2
CDR3 length: 13
D gene: .
CDR3 DNA: TGTGCCAGCAGCTTATCCGGAGACAATGAGCAGTTCTTC
CDR3 protein: CASSLSGDNEQFF

clone size: .
J gene: TRBJ1-5
V gene: TRBV6-1
CDR3 length: 14
D gene: .
CDR3 DNA: TGTGCCAGCAGTGAAAACAGCCCCCTTCCTCCCCAGCATTTT
CDR3 protein: CASSENSPLPPQHF

clone size: .
J gene: TRBJ2-1
V gene: TRBV28
CDR3 length: 17
D gene: TRBD2
CDR3 DNA: TGTGCCGCCGAGGGAGGCGGGAGGGTACTCGCCTACAATGAGCAGTTCTTC
CDR3 protein: CAAEGGGRVLAYNEQFF

clone size: .
J gene: TRBJ2-7
V gene: TRBV9
CDR3 length: 16
D gene: TRBD2
CDR3 DNA: TGTGCCAGCAGCGTCTCAGGACTAGCGGTTTTCTACGAGCAGTACTTC
CDR3 protein: CASSVSGLAVFYEQYF

clone size: few
J gene: TRBJ2-2
V gene: TRBV10-3
CDR3 length: 11
D gene: .
CDR3 DNA: TGTGCCATCTCAAATATCGGGGAGCTGTTTTTT
CDR3 protein: CAISNIGELFF

clone size: .
J gene: TRBJ1-4
V gene: TRBV4-1
CDR3 length: 15
D gene: TRBD1
CDR3 DNA: TGCGCCAGCAGACAGGGGGAAGCAACTAATGAAAAACTGTTTTTT
CDR3 protein: CASRQGEATNEKLFF

clone size: .
J gene: TRBJ1-4
V gene: TRBV10-3
CDR3 length: 15
D gene: .
CDR3 DNA: TGTGCCATCAGTGGGGACCGGGACCGGGGCGAAAAACTGTTTTTT
CDR3 protein: CAISGDRDRGEKLFF

clone size: .
J gene: TRBJ2-2
V gene: TRBV7-9
CDR3 length: 15
D gene: .
CDR3 DNA: TGTGCCAGCAGCCGTGCAGGGGCAAGCACCGGGGAGCTGTTTTTT
CDR3 protein: CASSRAGASTGELFF

clone size: .
J gene: TRBJ1-5
V gene: TRBV19
CDR3 length: 15
D gene: TRBD1
CDR3 DNA: TGTGCCAGTAGTATACGAGAGGGGGCTGGGCAGCCCCAGCATTTT
CDR3 protein: CASSIREGAGQPQHF

clone size: .
J gene: TRBJ2-5
V gene: TRBV7-9
CDR3 length: 17
D gene: TRBD2
CDR3 DNA: TGTGCCAGCAGCTTGGGACTAGCGGCCTCTCATCAAGAGACCCAGTACTTC
CDR3 protein: CASSLGLAASHQETQYF

clone size: .
J gene: TRBJ2-7
V gene: TRBV28
CDR3 length: 11
D gene: .
CDR3 DNA: TGTGCCAGCAGCCTAGTAGGCGAGCAGTACTTC
CDR3 protein: CASSLVGEQYF

clone size: .
J gene: TRBJ2-2
V gene: TRBV6-5
CDR3 length: 15
D gene: .
CDR3 DNA: TGTGCCAGCAGTTACTCGGGCAGTTCCACCGGGGAGCTGTTTTTT
CDR3 protein: CASSYSGSSTGELFF

clone size: .
J gene: TRBJ2-2
V gene: TRBV5-1
CDR3 length: 16
D gene: TRBD1
CDR3 DNA: TGCGCCAGCAGCCTAGAGACAGGGGCGAACACCGGGGAGCTGTTTTTT
CDR3 protein: CASSLETGANTGELFF